One sample yielded the 29 T cell receptor beta chains listed below, sequenced in a study of CD8+ T cells in alopecia areata (dated by TCRdb to 2016 to 2019). The library was built by means of the immunoSEQ multiplex PCR assay. To provide template for TCR sequencing, every sample had RNA extracted and reverse transcribed into cDNA. The source is immuneACCESS, and TCRdb retained only in-frame sequences with V and J called. Part of the clones is not carried over; for the studies checked, unresolved V genes explain less than half of this, and the remainder is unexplained. The table for this sample lists tens of thousands of clones; roughly 51% of them were counted only once. The top ten clones comprise about 6% of the sample. Sequenced material: NKG2D-high CD8+ T cells sorted from blood. According to the study, the label for this sample's cell subset or site signals: sorted CD8+ NKG2D-high blood T cells. The receptors here all came from a human donor with alopecia areata.

This clone has only a few counts. This chain joins TRBV5-1 and TRBJ2-7; 8 bases agree with TRBD1. This CDR3 is 14 amino acids long. The V gene end was trimmed by 1 base and the J gene end by 2 bases; junction bases not matched to a gene: 2. Germline V CDR1 and CDR2: SGHRS, YFSETQ. The CDR3: CASSLRTGTYEQYF. CDR3 DNA: TGCGCCAGCAGCTTGAGGACAGGGACCTACGAGCAGTACTTC.

This clone occurred a few times. The J gene is TRBJ2-2, the V gene TRBV5-4; D gene unclear. Germline V gene data show CDR1 as SGHNT and CDR2 as YYREEE (reference sequence). This CDR3 has 12 amino acids. The V end was cut by 1 base, the J end by 7 bases, with 5 bases between. Here the CDR3 DNA reads TGTGCCAGCAGCTTGTGGAGCGGGGAGCTGTTTTTT. As protein: CASSLWSGELFF.

The chain recombines TRBV19 with TRBJ2-1, with 9 bases fitting TRBD1. The CDR3 has 14 residues. From germline, CDR1 is LNHDA and CDR2 SQIVND (reference sequence). V was pared by 9 bases and J by 4 bases, with 7 bases of the junction left unmatched. As DNA, the CDR3 is TGTGCCAGCACAACCGGGACAGGGTACAATGAGCAGTTCTTC. It encodes CASTTGTGYNEQFF. Full variable domain (missing parts from reference TRBV19 and TRBJ2-1): DGGITQSPKYLFRKEGQNVTLSCEQNLNHDAMYWYRQDPGQGLRLIYYSQIVNDFQKGDIAEGYSVSREKKESFPLTVTSAQKNPTAFYLCASTTGTGYNEQFFGPGTRLTVL.

This rearrangement joins TRBV9 to TRBJ1-1; tentative D call: TRBD1 (6 bases). The CDR3 loop spans 12 amino acids. Germline V gives CDR1 SGDLS, CDR2 YYNGEE. Trimming shortened V by 4 bases and J by 5 bases, and 9 bases separated the two germline ends. CDR3 DNA sequence: TGTGCCAGCAGCAAAGGGGGTACTGAAGCTTTCTTT. Protein product: CASSKGGTEAFF.

The V gene is TRBV11-2, the J gene TRBJ1-1; D not certain. Trimming took 3 bases from V and 0 from J, leaving 8 bases between them. CDR3 size: 14 residues. CDR1 and CDR2 (germline): SGHAT, FQNNGV. The CDR3 nucleotides are TGTGCCAGCAGCTTCCTTCACTTGAACACTGAAGCTTTCTTT. Its protein product is CASSFLHLNTEAFF.

This rearrangement joins TRBV7-9 to TRBJ1-2; weak D call: TRBD1 (6 bases). V shed 4 bases and J shed 3 bases, with 15 bases lying between them. In germline, CDR1 is SEHNR, CDR2 FQNEAQ (reference sequence). This CDR3 comprises 15 residues. The CDR3 region is CASSSGTSGYYGYTF. In DNA form, the CDR3 reads TGTGCCAGCAGCTCAGGGACATCTGGGTACTATGGCTACACCTTC.

In its sample, this clone was seen a few times. This chain joins TRBV29-1 and TRBJ2-1; 7 bases align to TRBD2. This CDR3 spans 13 amino acids. With V trimmed by 3 bases and J by 8 bases, 7 bases remained unmatched. Looked up from germline, CDR1 is SQVTM and CDR2 is ANQGSEA. The CDR3 DNA reads as TGCAGCGTTGACCTAGCGGAATCCCATGAGCAGTTCTTC. As protein: CSVDLAESHEQFF.

This clone was detected a few times. The rearrangement joins TRBV23-1 to TRBJ1-1; D remains ambiguous. TRBV23-1 is classed as an ORF, of uncertain function. The CDR3 contains 14 residues. Trimming removed 10 bases at V and 0 bases at J, with 15 bases between. For the CDR3, the DNA is TGCGCCACCCAAGACCGCCTCATGAACACTGAAGCTTTCTTT. This encodes CATQDRLMNTEAFF.

In this sample, this clone turned up a few times. The genes are TRBV7-8 and TRBJ1-5; the D is unclear. CDR1 is SGHVS, CDR2 FQNEAQ, per germline. The CDR3 extends over 15 amino acids. V gave up 5 bases and J gave up 2 bases, with 13 bases separating them. CDR3 in amino acids: CASSTGPAGNQPQHF. DNA of the CDR3: TGTGCCAGCAGCACCGGGCCTGCGGGCAATCAGCCCCAGCATTTT.

The CDR3 DNA reads as TGTGCCAGCAGCTTAGAATACGAGCAGTACTTC. Its translation: CASSLEYEQYF. The chain has TRBV11-2 and TRBJ2-7; D is ambiguous. The CDR3 totals 11 residues. Germline values: CDR1 SGHAT, CDR2 FQNNGV. V lost 0 bases and J 4 bases, leaving 1 base between the germline ends.

The rearrangement links TRBV28 to TRBJ2-5; no clear D gene. Per germline, CDR1 MDHEN and CDR2 SYDVKM. This CDR3 has 10 residues. V was trimmed by 5 bases and J by 5 bases, leaving 3 bases between them. CDR3 sequence: CASSKETQYF. CDR3 sequence (DNA): TGTGCCAGCAGTAAGGAGACCCAGTACTTC.

This clone was observed once. The chain couples TRBV4-2 to TRBJ2-3; the match to TRBD2 covers 7 bases. The length of the CDR3 is 18 residues. CDR1 LGHNA and CDR2 YNFKEQ come from the germline V gene. Trimming took 4 bases from V and 2 from J; bases not matched to a gene: 15. The chain's CDR3 is CASSPEIGGRADTDTQYF. The CDR3 DNA reads as TGTGCCAGCAGCCCAGAGATAGGTGGGAGGGCCGACACAGATACGCAGTATTTT.

Comments on this clone: Other DNA sequences of this sample code for an identical CDR3. The chain carries TRBV29-1 and TRBJ2-7, with D possibly TRBD1 on 6 matching bases. This CDR3 has 14 residues. CDR1 and CDR2 from the germline V gene are SQVTM and ANQGSEA. The V end was cut by 0 bases, the J end by 5 bases, with 14 bases between. The CDR3 DNA sequence: TGCAGCGTTGAAGACGACAACAGGGTCCACGAGCAGTACTTC. This encodes CSVEDDNRVHEQYF.

The sample holds one count of this clone. The V gene is TRBV27, the J gene TRBJ2-2, with 9 bases fitting TRBD1. Trimming removed 5 bases from V and 1 base from J; junction bases left unmatched: 5. The CDR3 totals 16 residues. Germline lookup yields CDR1 MNHEY and CDR2 SMNVEV (reference sequence). CDR3 protein: CASSPRQGENTGELFF. The CDR3 coding sequence is TGTGCCAGCAGTCCGAGACAGGGGGAGAACACCGGGGAGCTGTTTTTT.

The chain has TRBV4-1 and TRBJ1-2; tentative D call: TRBD1 (6 bases). Germline V gene data show CDR1 as MGHRA and CDR2 as YSYEKL. Trimming cost V 1 base and J 3 bases, with 18 bases left between them. This CDR3 is built from 17 residues. CDR3: CASSQVLWDTEDYGYTF. The CDR3 DNA reads as TGCGCCAGCAGCCAAGTTCTCTGGGACACAGAGGACTATGGCTACACCTTC.

In DNA, the CDR3 is TGTGCCAGCACTCGACCGAGTACCTACGAGCAGTACTTC. Its translation is CASTRPSTYEQYF. The chain links TRBV2 to TRBJ2-7; D is undetermined. The CDR3 has 13 amino acids. Germline CDR1 and CDR2: SNHLY and FYNNEI. Between the trimmed V and J ends, which lost 7 bases and 2 bases, there was a span of 12 bases.

V gene TRBV27 combines with J gene TRBJ2-7; D is undetermined. The germline V and J ends were trimmed by 6 bases and 6 bases, with 18 bases remaining between them. Germline CDR1 and CDR2: MNHEY and SMNVEV (reference sequence). CDR3 length: 14 amino acids. The CDR3 reads CASSPLGSIREQYF. Written as DNA, the CDR3 is TGTGCCAGCAGCCCCCTAGGGTCAATACGCGAGCAGTACTTC.

DNA of the CDR3: TGTGCCAGCAGACCCCTCACGGGAGGAACCTACGAGCAGTACTTC. It translates to CASRPLTGGTYEQYF. The chain is built from TRBV27 and TRBJ2-7, with 7 bases fitting TRBD2. Germline lookup yields CDR1 MNHEY and CDR2 SMNVEV (reference sequence). Trimming cost V 6 bases and J 2 bases; bases outside gene matches: 10. The CDR3 covers 15 residues.

The sample holds a few counts of this clone. The chain is built from TRBV29-1 and TRBJ2-7; D gene unclear. CDR1 is SQVTM and CDR2 is ANQGSEA in the germline V gene. V lost 1 base and J lost 0, with 7 bases in between. This CDR3 region has 13 residues. CDR3 region: CSVEGVASYEQYF. The CDR3 DNA sequence: TGCAGCGTTGAAGGGGTGGCCTCCTACGAGCAGTACTTC.

The chain joins TRBV28 to TRBJ2-5; TRBD1 or TRBD2 may be the D gene (5 bases each). CDR3 length: 14 residues. V gave up 7 bases and J gave up 5 bases, with 17 bases separating them. From germline, CDR1 is MDHEN and CDR2 SYDVKM. CDR3 coding DNA: TGTGCCAGCACCCCGCTCGGGGCTCGGGAGACCCAGTACTTC. Its translation is CASTPLGARETQYF.

The chain recombines TRBV27 with TRBJ2-5; 12 bases align to TRBD1. J was trimmed by 5 bases and V by 3 bases; bases with no gene match: 7. CDR1 and CDR2 (germline): MNHEY, SMNVEV (reference sequence). This CDR3 contains 16 residues. The CDR3 loop reads CASSFGTGGGPETQYF. The CDR3 nucleotides read TGTGCCAGCAGTTTTGGGACAGGGGGCGGTCCGGAGACCCAGTACTTC.

The V and J genes are TRBV7-9 and TRBJ1-4; 9 bases map to TRBD1. The CDR3 is 15 amino acids. The germline V gene has CDR1 SEHNR and CDR2 FQNEAQ (reference sequence). After removal of 5 bases from V and 9 bases from J, the junction contained 10 bases not matched to a gene. The CDR3 DNA is TGTGCCAGCAGCCCCCCCGGGACAGGGAATAAAAAACTGTTTTTT. This codes for CASSPPGTGNKKLFF.

The V and J genes are TRBV5-1 and TRBJ2-3; 7 nucleotides agree with TRBD2. Germline CDR1 is SGHRS and CDR2 is YFSETQ. Trimming cost V 3 bases and J 4 bases; bases outside gene matches: 5. There are 14 residues in the CDR3. CDR3 bases: TGCGCCAGCAGCTACCGGGAGGAGTCAGATACGCAGTATTTT. Residues: CASSYREESDTQYF.

Written as DNA, the CDR3 is TGCGCCAGCAGCTTGGAGTTAGCGGGTGTGGATGAGCAGTTCTTC. Its protein product is CASSLELAGVDEQFF. The rearrangement uses TRBV5-1 and TRBJ2-1; 7 nucleotides agree with TRBD2. CDR1 and CDR2 (germline): SGHRS, YFSETQ. With V trimmed by 0 bases and J by 8 bases, 8 bases remained unmatched. This CDR3 region has 15 residues. The complete variable domain, with remaining parts taken from reference TRBV5-1 and TRBJ2-1, reads KAGVTQTPRYLIKTRGQQVTLSCSPISGHRSVSWYQQTPGQGLQFLFEYFSETQRNKGNFPGRFSGRQFSNSRSEMNVSTLELGDSALYLCASSLELAGVDEQFFGPGTRLTVL.

The table lists this clone with a few counts. V gene TRBV27 combines with J gene TRBJ2-7, with D tentatively TRBD1 (7 bases). CDR3 length equals 12 residues. Deletions cut 6 bases from V and 2 bases from J, with 8 bases between. Germline V gene sequence: CDR1 MNHEY, CDR2 SMNVEV (reference sequence). The CDR3 reads CASSRGAYEQYF. The DNA of the CDR3 is TGTGCCAGCAGCAGGGGGGCCTACGAGCAGTACTTC.

This chain joins TRBV27 and TRBJ1-3, with unresolved D. The CDR3 is made up of 15 amino acids. Germline V CDR1 and CDR2: MNHEY, SMNVEV (reference sequence). V was trimmed by 6 bases and J by 0 bases, leaving 12 bases between them. The DNA for the CDR3 is TGTGCCAGCAGCCTCTCAGGAGACTCTGGAAACACCATATATTTT. Translated, it gives CASSLSGDSGNTIYF.

This chain uses TRBV28 with TRBJ2-5, with D perhaps matching TRBD1 (6 bases). CDR1 is MDHEN, CDR2 SYDVKM, per germline. With 2 bases removed from V and 1 base from J, the gap between germline ends came to 17 bases. The CDR3 sequence is 17 residues long. The DNA of the CDR3 is TGTGCCAGCAGTTTACCCAGGGGCAGGGGAATCCAAGAGACCCAGTACTTC. It yields the protein CASSLPRGRGIQETQYF. Full variable domain (outside the CDR3, taken from reference TRBV28 and TRBJ2-5): DVKVTQSSRYLVKRTGEKVFLECVQDMDHENMFWYRQDPGLGLRLIYFSYDVKMKEKGDIPEGYSVSREKKERFSLILESASTNQTSMYLCASSLPRGRGIQETQYFGPGTRLLVL.

This clone has more than one count but fewer than ten. J is TRBJ2-5 and V is TRBV2; maybe TRBD2 (6 bases). Germline lookup yields CDR1 SNHLY and CDR2 FYNNEI. The CDR3 is made up of 15 amino acids. Trimming removed 6 bases at V and 8 bases at J, with 22 bases between. Written as DNA, the CDR3 is TGTGCCAGCAGCGAAAACCTGGGACCGGGGGAAACCCAGTACTTC. Translation: CASSENLGPGETQYF.

The chain employs TRBV30 and TRBJ2-7; no reliable D call. Germline V lookup: CDR1 GTSNPN, CDR2 SVGIG (reference sequence). V was pared by 2 bases and J by 5 bases, with 7 bases between. The CDR3 runs to 11 residues. DNA of the CDR3: TGTGCCTGGAGTACCCAGGACGAGCAGTACTTC. Translated: CAWSTQDEQYF.